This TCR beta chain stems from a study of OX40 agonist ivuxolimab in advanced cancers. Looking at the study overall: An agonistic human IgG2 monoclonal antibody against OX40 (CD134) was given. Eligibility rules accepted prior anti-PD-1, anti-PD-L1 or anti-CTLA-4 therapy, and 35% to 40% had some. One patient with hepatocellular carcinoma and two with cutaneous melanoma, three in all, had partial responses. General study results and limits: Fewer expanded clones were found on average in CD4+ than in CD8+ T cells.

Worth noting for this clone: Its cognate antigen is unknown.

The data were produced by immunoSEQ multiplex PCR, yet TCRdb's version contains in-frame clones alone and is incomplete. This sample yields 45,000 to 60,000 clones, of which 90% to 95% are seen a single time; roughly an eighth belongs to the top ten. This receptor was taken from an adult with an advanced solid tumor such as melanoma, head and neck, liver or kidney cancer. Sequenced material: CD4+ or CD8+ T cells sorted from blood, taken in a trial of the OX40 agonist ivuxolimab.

The CDR3 DNA reads TGCGCCAGCAGCCCTCCTACCGGGAATCAGCCCCAGCATTTT. Translation: CASSPPTGNQPQHF. The chain carries TRBV4-1 and TRBJ1-5; D is ambiguous. Germline V gene lookup returns CDR1 MGHRA and CDR2 YSYEKL. Trimming took 4 bases from V and 4 from J, leaving 11 bases between them. This CDR3 region has 14 residues.